These T cell receptor beta chains were read from a single sample in a study of T-cell reconstitution after alpha-beta-depleted transplantation in children. TCRdb reprocessed the PCR reads via MiXCR and lists one record per CDR3 protein. Of some 500,000 distinct CDR3 sequences in the sample, approximately 20% are singletons; the top ten hold more than 2.5%. The source was PBMCs from the stem cell graft donor, collected from the stem cell graft. The receptors were sampled from a human donor who donated a stem cell graft to a child with acute lymphoblastic leukemia. The CDR3 runs from the conserved cysteine through the conserved F or W. The D gene is left open where the match is weak. Where a row states a size, it is once, few, many or the class of an expanded clone; other rows omit it.

d_call | j_call | clone_size | v_call | cdr3_nt | cdr3_aa
TRBD1 | TRBJ1-2 | few | TRBV2 | TGTGCCAGCAGTGTCTCGACAGGGGGATACACCTTC | CASSVSTGGYTF
. | TRBJ1-2 | . | TRBV6-4 | TGTGCCAGCAGTGACGGGGTCAGGAACTATGGCTACACCTTC | CASSDGVRNYGYTF
TRBD1 | TRBJ1-2 | . | TRBV5-1 | TGCGCCAGCAGGTCAGCCGACAGGGGGGCTGATGGCTACACCTTC | CASRSADRGADGYTF
. | TRBJ1-2 | . | TRBV24-1 | TGTGCCACCAGTGATATAAGCTATGGCTACACCTTC | CATSDISYGYTF
. | TRBJ2-7 | . | TRBV12-3/TRBV12-4 | TGTGCCAGCAGTTTGAAGGCGGGTCCCCTGGACGAGCAGTACTTC | CASSLKAGPLDEQYF
TRBD1 | TRBJ2-7 | . | TRBV27 | TGTGCCAGCAGTTTAAGCGTTAGACAGGGATCCTACGAGCAGTACTTC | CASSLSVRQGSYEQYF
TRBD1 | TRBJ2-1 | . | TRBV7-2 | TGTGCCAGCAGCAACCGGGACAGGGGGTTAGGCAATGAGCAGTTCTTC | CASSNRDRGLGNEQFF
TRBD1 | TRBJ2-1 | many | TRBV15 | TGTGCCACCAGCAAAGACCGGACAGGGGGATATGAGCAGTTCTTC | CATSKDRTGGYEQFF
. | TRBJ1-1 | few | TRBV14 | TGTGCCAGCAGCCAAGAGGGCAGGCGGAACACTGAAGCTTTCTTT | CASSQEGRRNTEAFF
. | TRBJ2-1 | few | TRBV24-1 | TGTGCCACCAGGTCGGGTCAGACACGGGGACTCGTAACTTTGGAGGAGCAGTTCTTC | CATRSGQTRGLVTLEEQFF
TRBD2 | TRBJ2-1 | many | TRBV5-1 | TGCGCCAGCAGCTTAGGGACTAGCGGGAAGGTGCCGTTCTTC | CASSLGTSGKVPFF
. | TRBJ2-5 | few | TRBV15 | TGTGCCACCAGCACATGGGACGGGGCGGCCCCAATCCAGCTGACCCAGTACTTC | CATSTWDGAAPIQLTQYF
. | TRBJ2-3 | few | TRBV3-1 | TGTGCCAGCAGCCAGAGGGATTGGCAGCGGATGGATACGCAGTATTTT | CASSQRDWQRMDTQYF
TRBD1 | TRBJ1-1 | . | TRBV6-2/TRBV6-3 | TGTGCCAGCGTTGGGACAGGGGACTTGGTAGTAGAAGCTTTCTTT | CASVGTGDLVVEAFF
TRBD1 | TRBJ2-3 | . | TRBV4-2 | TGTGCCAGCAGCCTGGGGACAGGGCAAGCAGATACGCAGTATTTT | CASSLGTGQADTQYF
TRBD1 | TRBJ2-7 | . | TRBV7-3 | TGTGCCAGCAGCCCCGAGGGACAGGACTACGAGCAGTACTTC | CASSPEGQDYEQYF
TRBD1 | TRBJ2-7 | few | TRBV5-6 | TGTGCCAGCAGCTTGAAGACAGGGACCGAGCAGTACTTC | CASSLKTGTEQYF
. | TRBJ2-5 | . | TRBV12-3/TRBV12-4 | TGTGCCAGCAGTTTAGTTGGTGGCGCAGAGACCCAGTACTTC | CASSLVGGAETQYF
. | TRBJ1-2 | . | TRBV27 | TGTGCCAGCAGCCCAGGTCTTACCTGGCGGGGCGGCTACACCTTC | CASSPGLTWRGGYTF
. | TRBJ1-3 | few | TRBV5-1 | TGCGCCAGCAGATTGGATGCCTCCTATGGAAACACCATATATTTT | CASRLDASYGNTIYF
TRBD1 | TRBJ2-4 | few | TRBV4-1 | TGCGCCAGCAGCCAGGAACGGGACAGGGTCCGTCCGGGGGCCAAAAACATTCAGTACTTC | CASSQERDRVRPGAKNIQYF
. | TRBJ1-2 | . | TRBV21-1 | TGTGCCAGCAGCAAAGACGGAGGGAAGGGCTATGGCTACACCTTC | CASSKDGGKGYGYTF
. | TRBJ2-7 | . | TRBV5-6 | TGTGCCAGCAGCGTTTTACCTAACTCCTACGAGCAGTACTTC | CASSVLPNSYEQYF
. | TRBJ1-6 | few | TRBV12-3/TRBV12-4 | TGTGCCAGCGGACAGCCCGGTTCACCCCTCCACTTT | CASGQPGSPLHF
. | TRBJ2-7 | . | TRBV12-3/TRBV12-4 | TGTGCCAGCAGTCAAGGGACTCTTCACGCCTACGAGCAGTACTTC | CASSQGTLHAYEQYF
. | TRBJ2-7 | . | TRBV2 | TGTGCCAGCACCCCAGGCGACCGCTACGAGCAGTACTTC | CASTPGDRYEQYF
. | TRBJ1-1 | . | TRBV7-9 | TGTGCCAGCAGCTCGGCTAGGGAAGCTTTCTTT | CASSSAREAFF
. | TRBJ1-1 | few | TRBV7-2 | TGTGCCAGCAGCTTCCCGGGACCGCAGAACACTGAAGCTTTCTTT | CASSFPGPQNTEAFF
TRBD1 | TRBJ1-6 | few | TRBV20-1 | TGCAGTGCTAGCGTCAACAGGGGCCGGGCACCCCTCCACTTT | CSASVNRGRAPLHF
. | TRBJ2-7 | few | TRBV7-9 | TGTGCCAGCAGCTTAAAATTTGGAACCCCCAGGATCGACGAGCAGTACTTC | CASSLKFGTPRIDEQYF
TRBD2 | TRBJ2-2 | many | TRBV7-8 | TGTGCCAGCAGCTTAGTAGGAGCGGGAAGGACCGGGGAGCTGTTTTTT | CASSLVGAGRTGELFF
TRBD1 | TRBJ1-5 | . | TRBV2 | TGTGCCAGCAGTCCTACTGACAGGGGCGGCGATCAGCCCCAGCATTTT | CASSPTDRGGDQPQHF
. | TRBJ1-5 | . | TRBV27 | TGTGCCAGCAGTTCGACCGGTGGGGGCAATCAGCCCCAGCATTTT | CASSSTGGGNQPQHF
. | TRBJ1-1 | . | TRBV5-6 | TGTGCCAGCACTCCCGATCCCCAGGGATACACTGAAGCTTTCTTT | CASTPDPQGYTEAFF
TRBD2 | TRBJ2-7 | few | TRBV2 | TGTGCCAGCAGTGAACCGGTTACTAGCGGAGGAACCTACGAGCAGTACTTC | CASSEPVTSGGTYEQYF
. | TRBJ2-7 | . | TRBV20-1 | TGCAGTGCTAGAGATCTTGGGGTTTCTTACGAGCAGTACTTC | CSARDLGVSYEQYF
. | TRBJ1-1 | . | TRBV19 | TGTGCCAGTAGTATAGGGCAGGTATGGAGCACTGAAGCTTTCTTT | CASSIGQVWSTEAFF
TRBD2 | TRBJ2-1 | . | TRBV20-1 | TGCAGTGCTAGAGGGGGGACTAGCGGGAGGAGAAGGAATGAGCAGTTCTTC | CSARGGTSGRRRNEQFF
. | TRBJ1-2 | . | TRBV6-5 | TGTGCCAGCAGTTCGGGACCCCACGTTTTAGGGTACACCTTC | CASSSGPHVLGYTF
. | TRBJ2-1 | few | TRBV29-1 | TGCAGCCTAAGGGGAGATGGGAATGAGCAGTTCTTC | CSLRGDGNEQFF
TRBD2 | TRBJ2-7 | few | TRBV7-2 | TGTGCCAGCAGCTTAGGCGGGACTAGCGGGCAGGAGCAGTACTTC | CASSLGGTSGQEQYF
. | TRBJ1-2 | few | TRBV20-1 | TGCAGTGCTAGGGTTAACTATGGCTACACCTTC | CSARVNYGYTF
. | TRBJ2-7 | . | TRBV5-6 | TGTGCCAGCAGCTTGGGGAGTCAGCAGTACTTC | CASSLGSQQYF
. | TRBJ1-1 | few | TRBV4-2 | TGTGCCAGCAGCCCTGAGAGTCAAACTGAAGCTTTCTTT | CASSPESQTEAFF
TRBD2 | TRBJ2-1 | . | TRBV20-1 | TGCAGTGCCAACCTACTAGCGGGAGGCCTCTCCTACAATGAGCAGTTCTTC | CSANLLAGGLSYNEQFF
. | TRBJ2-1 | few | TRBV7-9 | TGTGCCAGCAGCTTATTAGTAGACAAGCAGTTCTTC | CASSLLVDKQFF
TRBD1 | TRBJ2-1 | . | TRBV29-1 | TGCAGCGGTCGACAGGGTGGTAATGAGCAGTTCTTC | CSGRQGGNEQFF
. | TRBJ1-2 | . | TRBV6-6 | TGTGCCAGCACCCCGGGAGGGATCTATGGCTACACCTTC | CASTPGGIYGYTF
. | TRBJ2-3 | few | TRBV20-1 | TGCAGTGCTAGACCCGACACAGATACGCAGTATTTT | CSARPDTDTQYF
. | TRBJ1-2 | . | TRBV10-3 | TGTGCCATCAGTGAGTCTGTCATGACCGCGGATGGCTACACCTTC | CAISESVMTADGYTF
TRBD1 | TRBJ1-1 | . | TRBV3-1 | TGTGCCAGCAGCTATGACAGGGGGCGGGGGACTGAAGCTTTCTTT | CASSYDRGRGTEAFF
. | TRBJ2-2 | few | TRBV20-1 | TGCAGTGCCCCCCGGATCAAAGCGGCTTCGAACACCGGGGAGCTGTTTTTT | CSAPRIKAASNTGELFF
. | TRBJ1-1 | . | TRBV4-2 | TGTGCCAGCAGCCAAGTTGGGTCCGGCACTGAAGCTTTCTTT | CASSQVGSGTEAFF
TRBD2 | TRBJ2-7 | . | TRBV5-4 | TGTGCCAGCAGCTGGTCCATCCGGGACACCCTACAGGAGCCTCCGGGAGGGAGCTCCTACGAGCAGTACTTC | CASSWSIRDTLQEPPGGSSYEQYF
. | TRBJ2-5 | few | TRBV14 | TGTGCCAGCAGCCCCCATAGGGGAGAGACCCAGTACTTC | CASSPHRGETQYF
. | TRBJ1-5 | few | TRBV20-1 | TGCAGTGCTAGACAACAGGCGGGGCAGCCCCAGCATTTT | CSARQQAGQPQHF
. | TRBJ2-7 | many | TRBV27 | TGTGCCAGCAGTTTAAACGGCTACGAGCAGTACTTC | CASSLNGYEQYF
TRBD1 | TRBJ1-2 | few | TRBV29-1 | TGCAGCGTGGACCGGACAGGGGGAACGGATGGCTACACCTTC | CSVDRTGGTDGYTF
TRBD1 | TRBJ2-5 | . | TRBV5-5 | TGTGCCAGCAGCCCGGGAACAGGGGGATACCAAGAGACCCAGTACTTC | CASSPGTGGYQETQYF